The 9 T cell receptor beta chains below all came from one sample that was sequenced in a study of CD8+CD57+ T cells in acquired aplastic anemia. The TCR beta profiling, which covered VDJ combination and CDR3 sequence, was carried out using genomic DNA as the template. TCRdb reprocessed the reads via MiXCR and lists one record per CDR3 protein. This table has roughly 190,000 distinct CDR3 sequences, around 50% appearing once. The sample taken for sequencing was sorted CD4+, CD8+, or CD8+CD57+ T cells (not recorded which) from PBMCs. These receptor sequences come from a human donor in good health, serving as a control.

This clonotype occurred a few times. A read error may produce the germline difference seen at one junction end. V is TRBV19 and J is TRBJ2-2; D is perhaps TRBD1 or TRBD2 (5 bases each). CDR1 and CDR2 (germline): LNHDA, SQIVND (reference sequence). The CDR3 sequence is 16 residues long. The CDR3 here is CASRRQLISNTGELSW. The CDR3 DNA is TGTGCCAGTAGACGACAGCTTATTTCGAACACCGGGGAGCTGTCTTGG.

CDR3 DNA sequence: TGTGCCACCAGTGATAGGGCAGGGGGCAGAGAGACCCAGTACTTC. Encoded protein: CATSDRAGGRETQYF. The chain uses TRBV24-1 and TRBJ2-5, with TRBD1 matching 8 bases. The CDR3 sequence is 15 residues long. Germline trimming cut 3 bases from V and 4 bases from J; bases unmatched to any gene: 6. From germline, CDR1 is KGHDR and CDR2 SFDVKD.

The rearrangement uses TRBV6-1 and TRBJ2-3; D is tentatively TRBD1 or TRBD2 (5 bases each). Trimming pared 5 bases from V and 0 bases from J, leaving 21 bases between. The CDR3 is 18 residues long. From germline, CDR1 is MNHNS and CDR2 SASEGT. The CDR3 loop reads CASSYRFRGETSTDTQYF. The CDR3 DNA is TGTGCCAGCAGTTACAGGTTTAGGGGAGAGACTAGCACAGATACGCAGTATTTT.

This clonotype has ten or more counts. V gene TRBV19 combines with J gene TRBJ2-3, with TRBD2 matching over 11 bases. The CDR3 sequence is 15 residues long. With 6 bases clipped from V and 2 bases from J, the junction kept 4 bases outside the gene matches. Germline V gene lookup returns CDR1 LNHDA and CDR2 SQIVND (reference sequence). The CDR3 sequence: CASRSSGGFTDTQYF. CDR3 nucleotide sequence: TGTGCCAGTAGATCTAGCGGGGGGTTCACAGATACGCAGTATTTT.

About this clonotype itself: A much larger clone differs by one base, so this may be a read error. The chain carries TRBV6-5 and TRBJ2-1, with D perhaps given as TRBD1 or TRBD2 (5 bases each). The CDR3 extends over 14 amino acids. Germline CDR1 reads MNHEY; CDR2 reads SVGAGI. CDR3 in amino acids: CTSSFGTLYNEQFF. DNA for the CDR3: TGTACCAGCAGTTTCGGGACCTTATACAATGAGCAGTTCTTC.

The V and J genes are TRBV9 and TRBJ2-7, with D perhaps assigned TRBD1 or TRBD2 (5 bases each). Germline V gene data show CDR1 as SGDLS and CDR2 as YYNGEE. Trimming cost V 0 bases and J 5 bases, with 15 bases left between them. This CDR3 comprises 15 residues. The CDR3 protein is CASSVGSGARDEQYF. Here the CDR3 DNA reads TGTGCCAGCAGCGTAGGATCCGGGGCGAGGGACGAGCAGTACTTC.

The CDR3 DNA sequence: TGTGCCAGCAGGGGAGAGGTTAATTCACCCCTCCACTTT. Translation: CASRGEVNSPLHF. This chain joins TRBV9 and TRBJ1-6, with D unclear. V was shortened by 5 bases and J by 6 bases, with 9 bases between the two germline ends. The CDR3 has 13 amino acids. Germline V gene lookup returns CDR1 SGDLS and CDR2 YYNGEE.

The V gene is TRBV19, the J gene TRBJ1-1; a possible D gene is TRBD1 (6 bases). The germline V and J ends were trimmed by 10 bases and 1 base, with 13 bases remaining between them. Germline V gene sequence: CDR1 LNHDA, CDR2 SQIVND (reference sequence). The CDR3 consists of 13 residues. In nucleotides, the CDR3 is TGTGCCACCCAGGGACATAGGAACACTGAAGCTTTCTTT. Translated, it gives CATQGHRNTEAFF.

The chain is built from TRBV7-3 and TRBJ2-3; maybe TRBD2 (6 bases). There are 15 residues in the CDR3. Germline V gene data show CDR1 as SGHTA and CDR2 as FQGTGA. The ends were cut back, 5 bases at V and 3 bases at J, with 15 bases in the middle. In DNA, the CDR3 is TGTGCCAGCAGCCCGTGGGGGGAAGGGACAGATACGCAGTATTTT. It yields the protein CASSPWGEGTDTQYF.